The present TCR beta chain was sequenced within a study of blood T cells in healthy people across ages. Germline V gene lookup returns CDR1 DFQATT and CDR2 SNEGSKA (reference sequence). CDR3 length: 13 residues. Trimming took off 7 bases at V and 0 bases at J, with 13 bases between the two ends. A second PCR of 7 to 11 cycles used a sample-barcoded 5' primer and a J-beta primer mix. TCRdb itself ran the 5' RACE reads through MiXCR, one entry per CDR3 protein. The table records about 680,000 distinct CDR3 sequences, 49% of them present only once. The sample consisted of blood. The clonotype was recovered from a woman aged 55 to 70 in good health. The J gene is TRBJ2-7, the V gene TRBV20-1, with unresolved D. The CDR3 protein is CSVVLFSSYEQYF. DNA of the CDR3: TGCAGTGTGGTACTGTTCAGCTCCTACGAGCAGTACTTC.